Listed below are T cell receptor beta chains from one sample, sequenced in a study of post-analysis software for immune sequencing data. Each CDR3 protein gets one entry after TCRdb re-called the PCR reads with MiXCR. This sample has some 890,000 distinct CDR3 sequences, with about 50% found just once. Sequenced material: blood. The receptors originated from a girl under 18 with multiple sclerosis. The CDR3 runs from the conserved cysteine through the conserved F or W. A D gene is named only where the DNA matches it firmly. The size field is filled for only some rows; it gives once, few, many or a size class.

d_call	v_call	j_call	clone_size	cdr3_nt	cdr3_aa
TRBD1	TRBV28	TRBJ2-7	.	TGTGCCAGCATCGCCCTACAGGGGGGCGACTACGAGCAGTACTTC	CASIALQGGDYEQYF
.	TRBV20-1	TRBJ1-6	.	TGCAGTGCTCCTATAGTAGGCGGCGGGACCATAATGACATATAATTCACCCCTCCACTTT	CSAPIVGGGTIMTYNSPLHF
TRBD1	TRBV29-1	TRBJ1-2	.	TGCAGCGTTGAAGGGCAGGGGGCCTATGGCTACACCTTC	CSVEGQGAYGYTF
.	TRBV7-2	TRBJ2-7	.	TGTGTCAGCAGCTTTCCAGGGGAATTCTACGAGCAGTACTTC	CVSSFPGEFYEQYF
TRBD1	TRBV27	TRBJ2-7	.	TGTGCCAGCAGCTGGACAGGTAGGGCCTACGAGCAGTACTTC	CASSWTGRAYEQYF
.	TRBV27	TRBJ2-1	.	TGTGCCAGCAGTAGAGGAAACACGCGGAATAATGAGCAGTTCTTC	CASSRGNTRNNEQFF
.	TRBV7-9	TRBJ2-2	.	TGTGCCAGCAGCTGGGACCAGCAATGGACCGGGGAGCTGTTTTTT	CASSWDQQWTGELFF
TRBD1	TRBV6-1	TRBJ1-2	.	TGTGCCAGCAGTGAAGGGGTCCAGGGGGCCCCCTATGGCTACACCTTC	CASSEGVQGAPYGYTF
TRBD1	TRBV20-1	TRBJ2-7	few	TGCAGTGCTACTCCGGGACAGGGCAGCTCCTACGAGCAGTACTTC	CSATPGQGSSYEQYF
.	TRBV29-1	TRBJ1-1	.	TGCAGCGCTAGGAGGGGGGTCGGGACTGAAGCTTTCTTT	CSARRGVGTEAFF
.	TRBV29-1	TRBJ1-2	.	TGCAGCGTTGATCAGCAGGGTTTAGGCTACACCTTC	CSVDQQGLGYTF
.	TRBV20-1	TRBJ2-7	few	TGCAGTGCTACTACCCTCGAAACGGCCTCCTACGAGCAGTACTTC	CSATTLETASYEQYF
TRBD2	TRBV14	TRBJ2-3	.	TGTGCCAGCAGCCAGCCGGGACTAGCCGGGCGAGATACGCAGTATTTT	CASSQPGLAGRDTQYF
.	TRBV18	TRBJ2-4	.	TGTGCCAGCTCACCATTCGCGCTAGCCAAAAACATTCAGTACTTC	CASSPFALAKNIQYF
.	TRBV5-1	TRBJ2-5	.	TGCGCCAGCAGCTTAGGGCAGTTACCGTCGGAGACCCAGTACTTC	CASSLGQLPSETQYF
TRBD2	TRBV7-2	TRBJ2-1	few	TGTGCCAGCAGCTTAGCGCGGGGACTAAACAATGAGCAGTTCTTC	CASSLARGLNNEQFF
.	TRBV9	TRBJ2-3	.	TGTGCCAGCAGCGTAGAGCAGAGGGATACGCAGTATTTT	CASSVEQRDTQYF
.	TRBV7-9	TRBJ2-5	.	TGTGCCAGCAGCCCCAAGGGGGGTGGGGAGACCCAGTACTTC	CASSPKGGGETQYF
.	TRBV4-1	TRBJ2-7	.	TGCGCCAGCAGCCAACCCCAAGGATTAAGGGGCCTCTACGAGCAGTACTTC	CASSQPQGLRGLYEQYF
.	TRBV5-1	TRBJ2-7	.	TGCGCCAGCAGCTTGGCAGCGGCAGGGGGAGGCGAGCAGTACTTC	CASSLAAAGGGEQYF
TRBD2	TRBV18	TRBJ2-7	few	TGTGCCAGCTCACCACCGGCCTATCGGGGGGATTTTTACGAGCAGTACTTC	CASSPPAYRGDFYEQYF
.	TRBV15	TRBJ2-4	.	TGTGCCACCGAGAGGGGAAGGGAAAACATTCAGTACTTC	CATERGRENIQYF
.	TRBV5-1	TRBJ2-2	.	TGCGCCAGCAGCTTGACAGGGGGGGACACCGGGGAGCTGTTTTTT	CASSLTGGDTGELFF
TRBD1	TRBV5-1	TRBJ1-6	many	TGCGCCAGCAGCCTTACAGGGGCACCGACTAATTCACCCCTCCACTTT	CASSLTGAPTNSPLHF
TRBD2	TRBV20-1	TRBJ2-6	.	TGCAGTGCTAGTGGGACTAGCGGGGGGGCCTCTGGGGCCAACGTCCTGACTTTC	CSASGTSGGASGANVLTF
TRBD2	TRBV14	TRBJ2-1	.	TGTGCCAGCAGCCACAAAAGAGGAGGTCCGGGACTAGCGGGCGTCTATGAGCAGTTCTTC	CASSHKRGGPGLAGVYEQFF
.	TRBV12-1	TRBJ1-1	.	TGCGCCAGCAGCCCGGGACGGTCGAACACTGAAGCTTTCTTT	CASSPGRSNTEAFF
.	TRBV29-1	TRBJ2-7	.	TGCAGCGTCAAACTTTACTCCTACGAGCAGTACTTC	CSVKLYSYEQYF
TRBD1	TRBV12-3/TRBV12-4	TRBJ2-7	.	TGTGCCAGCAGCAGTGGACAGGGAGCGTTTTACGAGCAGTACTTC	CASSSGQGAFYEQYF